What follows are 30 T cell receptor beta chains derived from one specimen sequenced in a study of shared clonotypes between healthy human individuals. The data were produced by immunoSEQ multiplex PCR, yet TCRdb's version contains in-frame clones alone and is incomplete. Here the sample spans a few million clones, 90% to 96% being singletons. Sequenced input: naive CD4+ T cells sorted from blood. The subset here: CD45RA+ positively selected. The origin of the receptors is a man between 18 and 35 years old in good health.

In regard to this clone: The sample contains more than one DNA sequence encoding this CDR3. The rearrangement joins TRBV30 to TRBJ1-1; D call uncertain. V gave up 3 bases and J gave up 0 bases, with 5 bases separating them. There are 12 residues in the CDR3. Germline V CDR1 and CDR2: GTSNPN, SVGIG (reference sequence). The CDR3 loop is CAWSRMNTEAFF. The CDR3 DNA reads TGTGCCTGGAGCCGGATGAACACTGAAGCTTTCTTT.

This clone came up once. This chain joins TRBV5-5 and TRBJ2-2, with 7 bases aligning to TRBD1. J was trimmed by 2 bases and V by 4 bases; bases with no gene match: 5. The CDR3 runs to 15 residues. Per germline, CDR1 SGHKS and CDR2 YYEKEE (reference sequence). The CDR3 DNA follows: TGTGCCAGCAGCCCACAGGGGCTCAACACCGGGGAGCTGTTTTTT. This translates into CASSPQGLNTGELFF.

In this sample, this clone turned up once. The rearrangement uses TRBV4-3 and TRBJ1-2; D remains ambiguous. Trimming stripped 3 bases from V and 1 base from J, with 9 bases between. Germline CDR1 LGHNA, CDR2 YSLEER. CDR3 size: 14 residues. CDR3 in amino acids: CASSQSRLNYGYTF. CDR3 coding DNA: TGCGCCAGCAGCCAGTCTAGGCTTAACTATGGCTACACCTTC.

The chain carries TRBV4-1 and TRBJ1-2; D gene uncertain. V was clipped by 7 bases and J by 3 bases, with 15 bases between them. This CDR3 has 14 amino acids. Germline assignment: CDR1 MGHRA and CDR2 YSYEKL. The CDR3 bases are TGCGCCAGCAACCCGGACCCAGGCTACTATGGCTACACCTTC. Translated, it gives CASNPDPGYYGYTF.

J is TRBJ1-4 and V is TRBV15, with TRBD1 identical over 7 bases. From germline, CDR1 is LNHNV and CDR2 YYDKDF (reference sequence). The CDR3 has 16 residues. The J segment lost 6 bases and the V segment lost 3 bases, leaving 10 bases of the junction unmatched. The CDR3 loop reads CATSSPGTVWDEKLFF. For the CDR3, the DNA is TGTGCCACCAGCAGTCCCGGGACAGTCTGGGATGAAAAACTGTTTTTT.

Of note for this clone: Other DNA sequences in the same sample also yield this CDR3. This sequence joins TRBV19 and TRBJ1-5; the match to TRBD1 covers 9 bases. Germline trimming cut 4 bases from V and 2 bases from J; bases unmatched to any gene: 3. The CDR3 has 15 amino acids. Germline V gene lookup returns CDR1 LNHDA and CDR2 SQIVND (reference sequence). The CDR3 DNA follows: TGTGCCAGTAGTACGACAGGGGGTGGCAATCAGCCCCAGCATTTT. Its protein is CASSTTGGGNQPQHF. The full variable domain, in which reference TRBV19 and TRBJ1-5 provide the parts outside the CDR3, is DGGITQSPKYLFRKEGQNVTLSCEQNLNHDAMYWYRQDPGQGLRLIYYSQIVNDFQKGDIAEGYSVSREKKESFPLTVTSAQKNPTAFYLCASSTTGGGNQPQHFGDGTRLSIL.

The rearrangement uses TRBV11-2 and TRBJ2-7; D is unresolved. CDR1 and CDR2 (germline): SGHAT, FQNNGV. The CDR3 sequence is 12 residues long. Trimming took off 5 bases at V and 4 bases at J, with 9 bases between the two ends. The CDR3 nucleotides read TGTGCCAGCAGCCCCACCCCTTACGAGCAGTACTTC. It specifies CASSPTPYEQYF.

This clone is a singleton in its sample. The chain couples TRBV5-6 to TRBJ2-3, with a tentative D call TRBD2 (5 bases). Germline V gene lookup returns CDR1 SGHDT and CDR2 YYEEEE. Trimming took 4 bases from V and 6 from J, leaving 12 bases between them. CDR3 length: 13 residues. CDR3 in amino acids: CASSPTGIDTQYF. DNA of the CDR3: TGTGCCAGCAGCCCCACGGGGATCGATACGCAGTATTTT.

A few counts support this clone. The chain links TRBV10-3 to TRBJ1-6, with 10 positions matching TRBD1. This CDR3 region has 12 residues. Germline V gives CDR1 ENHRY, CDR2 SYGVKD. The junction had 5 bases not matched to a gene; V was cut back by 6 bases and J by 15 bases. The CDR3 region is CAIRGTGEFLHF. As DNA, the CDR3 is TGTGCCATCAGGGGGACAGGGGAGTTCCTCCACTTT.

The rearrangement joins TRBV7-9 to TRBJ2-6; maybe TRBD1 (6 bases). Germline V gives CDR1 SEHNR, CDR2 FQNEAQ (reference sequence). This CDR3 is 18 amino acids long. Between the trimmed V and J ends, which lost 3 bases and 1 base, there was a span of 16 bases. CDR3 protein: CASSFDRWAPSGANVLTF. The CDR3 DNA reads TGTGCCAGCAGCTTCGACAGGTGGGCGCCTTCTGGGGCCAACGTCCTGACTTTC.

The gene calls are TRBV7-9 and TRBJ1-1; 7 bases fit TRBD1. The CDR3 length is 15 residues. The V gene end was trimmed by 0 bases and the J gene end by 4 bases; junction bases not matched to a gene: 5. CDR1 and CDR2 (germline): SEHNR, FQNEAQ (reference sequence). CDR3 in amino acids: CASSLARQGATEAFF. The CDR3 nucleotides read TGTGCCAGCAGCTTAGCCAGACAGGGCGCCACTGAAGCTTTCTTT.

The chain uses TRBV2 and TRBJ1-5; D gene uncertain. V was cut by 8 bases and J by 7 bases, with 24 bases left in between. This CDR3 has 16 residues. In germline, CDR1 is SNHLY, CDR2 FYNNEI. CDR3 DNA: TGTGCCAGCTCCCCCGGCCCACGGGGAGGTGGGCAGCCCCAGCATTTT. It translates to CASSPGPRGGGQPQHF. The full variable domain, rest sourced from reference TRBV2 and TRBJ1-5, is EPEVTQTPSHQVTQMGQEVILRCVPISNHLYFYWYRQILGQKVEFLVSFYNNEISEKSEIFDDQFSVERPDGSNFTLKIRSTKLEDSAMYFCASSPGPRGGGQPQHFGDGTRLSIL.

This chain uses TRBV5-6 with TRBJ2-1; the D is unclear. CDR3 size: 12 residues. CDR1 and CDR2 (germline): SGHDT, YYEEEE. V lost 2 bases and J lost 6, with 6 bases in between. In nucleotides, the CDR3 is TGTGCCAGCAGCTTTCTGAGCAATGAGCAGTTCTTC. This encodes CASSFLSNEQFF.

The CDR3 here is CASRLADSYEQYF. The CDR3 DNA sequence: TGTGCCAGTCGACTAGCGGACTCCTACGAGCAGTACTTC. The rearrangement uses TRBV19 and TRBJ2-7; 9 bases map to TRBD2. The CDR3 contains 13 residues. V was pared by 8 bases and J by 0 bases, with 2 bases of the junction left unmatched. Germline assignment: CDR1 LNHDA and CDR2 SQIVND (reference sequence). Complete variable domain (other parts from reference TRBV19 and TRBJ2-7): DGGITQSPKYLFRKEGQNVTLSCEQNLNHDAMYWYRQDPGQGLRLIYYSQIVNDFQKGDIAEGYSVSREKKESFPLTVTSAQKNPTAFYLCASRLADSYEQYFGPGTRLTVT.

This chain uses TRBV27 with TRBJ1-5; 8 bases fit TRBD1. CDR3 length: 16 amino acids. With 6 bases clipped from V and 4 bases from J, the junction kept 11 bases outside the gene matches. Looked up from germline, CDR1 is MNHEY and CDR2 is SMNVEV (reference sequence). For the CDR3, the DNA is TGTGCCAGCAGCAAGCGACCGGGACAGGAGAATCAGCCCCAGCATTTT. Translation: CASSKRPGQENQPQHF.

The chain uses TRBV6-6 and TRBJ2-5; TRBD2 matches at 10 bases. V shed 8 bases and J 9 bases; nucleotides not matched to a gene: 9. Germline CDR1 reads MNHNY; CDR2 reads SVGAGI (reference sequence). This CDR3 has 13 amino acids. The CDR3 sequence is CASGTSGAAPQYF. CDR3 nucleotides: TGTGCCAGCGGCACTAGCGGGGCCGCTCCCCAGTACTTC.

V is TRBV4-1 and J is TRBJ2-7, with TRBD1 matching over 7 bases. The CDR3 is 15 residues long. The germline V gene has CDR1 MGHRA and CDR2 YSYEKL. Trimming took 0 bases from V and 3 from J; bases not matched to a gene: 5. The CDR3 spells CASSQELTGIYEQYF. DNA of the CDR3: TGCGCCAGCAGCCAAGAATTGACAGGGATCTACGAGCAGTACTTC.

The rearrangement links TRBV6-5 to TRBJ2-2, with TRBD1 as a possible D gene (6 bases). CDR1 and CDR2 (germline): MNHEY, SVGAGI. The V and J ends lost 10 bases and 6 bases respectively, with 12 bases between them. This CDR3 has 12 residues. This chain's CDR3 is CATQGTSGELFF. DNA for the CDR3: TGTGCCACCCAGGGGACCTCCGGGGAGCTGTTTTTT.

V usage is TRBV7-2 and J usage is TRBJ1-6; 8 bases are a match to TRBD1. V lost 5 bases and J lost 7; bases outside the gene matches: 13. The CDR3 covers 17 residues. Germline V lookup: CDR1 SGHTA, CDR2 FQGNSA. The CDR3 protein is CASSPLNLGTGNSPLHF. The CDR3 region has the DNA TGTGCCAGCAGCCCACTGAACCTCGGGACAGGAAATTCACCCCTCCACTTT.

J is TRBJ2-7 and V is TRBV7-9, with D maybe TRBD2 (6 bases). V lost 1 base and J 9 bases, leaving 13 bases between the germline ends. Per germline, CDR1 SEHNR and CDR2 FQNEAQ (reference sequence). This CDR3 region has 13 residues. CDR3 in amino acids: CASSLDSGQRQYF. The CDR3 DNA follows: TGTGCCAGCAGCTTAGATAGCGGTCAACGGCAGTACTTC. The variable domain in full, with the rest retrieved from reference TRBV7-9 and TRBJ2-7, is DTGVSQNPRHKITKRGQNVTFRCDPISEHNRLYWYRQTLGQGPEFLTYFQNEAQLEKSRLLSDRFSAERPKGSFSTLEIQRTEQGDSAMYLCASSLDSGQRQYFGPGTRLTVT.

The chain has TRBV25-1 and TRBJ1-2; D is perhaps TRBD1 (6 bases). Trimming stripped 2 bases from V and 5 bases from J, with 21 bases between. CDR3 size: 17 residues. Germline loops: CDR1 MGHDK, CDR2 SYGVNS. The CDR3: CASSEGGGWPPSYGYTF. In nucleotides, the CDR3 is TGTGCCAGCAGTGAAGGGGGGGGCTGGCCTCCTTCTTATGGCTACACCTTC.

The chain has TRBV10-2 and TRBJ2-7, with D perhaps given as TRBD1 or TRBD2 (5 bases each). Germline CDR1 and CDR2: WSHSY and SAAADI. Between the trimmed V and J ends, which lost 8 bases and 6 bases, there was a span of 17 bases. This CDR3 contains 13 residues. The chain's CDR3 is CASAQEGSGEQYF. For the CDR3, the DNA is TGCGCCAGCGCCCAAGAGGGGTCGGGCGAGCAGTACTTC.

V is TRBV5-1 and J is TRBJ2-3, with D maybe TRBD2 (6 bases). With 4 bases removed from V and 4 bases from J, the gap between germline ends came to 13 bases. The CDR3 contains 14 residues. Germline V gene lookup returns CDR1 SGHRS and CDR2 YFSETQ. CDR3 DNA: TGCGCCAGCAGCCCCCCCGCGGGGCCAGATACGCAGTATTTT. Protein sequence: CASSPPAGPDTQYF.

The chain has TRBV9 and TRBJ2-2; 7 positions agree with TRBD2. Germline V lookup: CDR1 SGDLS, CDR2 YYNGEE. CDR3 length: 15 amino acids. V was pared by 3 bases and J by 0 bases, with 2 bases of the junction left unmatched. Here the CDR3 reads CASSGRESNTGELFF. CDR3 DNA sequence: TGTGCCAGCAGCGGGCGGGAGTCGAACACCGGGGAGCTGTTTTTT.

This chain links TRBV10-3 with TRBJ2-1; 10 bases map to TRBD2. The CDR3 runs 16 residues. Germline values: CDR1 ENHRY, CDR2 SYGVKD. V lost 4 bases and J lost 4; bases outside the gene matches: 7. CDR3 in amino acids: CAISGFSGGHYNEQFF. The CDR3 DNA follows: TGTGCCATCAGTGGATTTAGCGGGGGGCATTACAATGAGCAGTTCTTC.

The DNA of the CDR3 is TGTGCCAGCAGAAAATTCACCGGGACAGGGGAGTCTGGGGCCAACGTCCTGACTTTC. Translated, it gives CASRKFTGTGESGANVLTF. The chain uses TRBV2 and TRBJ2-6; 10 bases match TRBD1. Germline V gene sequence: CDR1 SNHLY, CDR2 FYNNEI. The junction had 12 bases not matched to a gene; V was cut back by 6 bases and J by 1 base. There are 19 residues in the CDR3. Full variable domain (rest looked up from reference TRBV2 and TRBJ2-6): EPEVTQTPSHQVTQMGQEVILRCVPISNHLYFYWYRQILGQKVEFLVSFYNNEISEKSEIFDDQFSVERPDGSNFTLKIRSTKLEDSAMYFCASRKFTGTGESGANVLTFGAGSRLTVL.

The chain carries TRBV6-5 and TRBJ1-4, with D unclear. Germline V gives CDR1 MNHEY, CDR2 SVGAGI. The CDR3 is 15 residues long. Trimming left V 4 bases short and J 2 bases short, with 11 bases between. For the CDR3, the DNA is TGTGCCAGCAGTTGGTCCGCAACGACTAATGAAAAACTGTTTTTT. Translating gives CASSWSATTNEKLFF.

The chain combines TRBV5-6 with TRBJ2-7, with 10 bases identical to TRBD1. CDR3 length: 15 residues. The V gene end was trimmed by 4 bases and the J gene end by 2 bases; junction bases not matched to a gene: 6. Germline values: CDR1 SGHDT, CDR2 YYEEEE. CDR3 region: CASSVGQGKTYEQYF. DNA of the CDR3: TGTGCCAGCAGCGTGGGACAGGGGAAAACCTACGAGCAGTACTTC.

On this clone: The same CDR3 also results from other DNA sequences found in this sample. The chain's CDR3 is CASSEVRQGGEKLFF. In DNA, the CDR3 is TGTGCCAGCAGTGAGGTCCGACAGGGGGGTGAAAAACTGTTTTTT. The chain employs TRBV2 and TRBJ1-4; TRBD1 matches 9 bases. The junction had 6 bases not matched to a gene; V was cut back by 3 bases and J by 7 bases. Germline CDR1 SNHLY, CDR2 FYNNEI. The CDR3 is 15 residues long. Full variable domain (remainder filled in from reference TRBV2 and TRBJ1-4): EPEVTQTPSHQVTQMGQEVILRCVPISNHLYFYWYRQILGQKVEFLVSFYNNEISEKSEIFDDQFSVERPDGSNFTLKIRSTKLEDSAMYFCASSEVRQGGEKLFFGSGTQLSVL.

This clone is a singleton in its sample. The gene calls are TRBV20-1 and TRBJ1-2; D is ambiguous. This CDR3 spans 11 amino acids. V lost 4 bases and J lost 7, with 10 bases in between. Germline V gene data show CDR1 as DFQATT and CDR2 as SNEGSKA (reference sequence). The CDR3 region is CSATDTLGYTF. The CDR3 DNA reads as TGCAGTGCTACAGACACCCTTGGCTACACCTTC.